This T cell receptor beta chain emerged from a study of cytomegalovirus exposure and HLA in healthy donors (dated by TCRdb to about 2017). Looking at the study overall: An earlier analysis of approximately 640 of the donors reported approximately 300 Gb of sequence data and roughly 110 million unique TCR beta sequences from about 180 million T cells. Approximately 300 gigabases of sequencing data and approximately 84 million unique TCR sequences were included in an early release covering about 700 HLA-typed donors. Among the approximately 430 genotyped donors, around 81% belonged to the genetic ancestry cluster associated with self-reported Caucasian donors. The study was designed to test whether signatures of past pathogen exposure could be identified by cataloging public T cell receptors. The T cell repertoires of 550 to 850 subjects were profiled by immunosequencing and related to cytomegalovirus serostatus. A separate validation cohort of approximately 120 different subjects was used in addition to the roughly 640-subject first cohort. High-throughput TCR immunosequencing, statistical association of individual TCRs with disease status, and machine learning were combined to predict cytomegalovirus infection status. A later analysis re-analyzed previously published TCR beta repertoires from 660 or so donors and added high-resolution HLA genotyping to study TCR occurrence patterns. The later analysis used no new phenotypic data to find candidate immune exposures, relying instead on TCR beta sequences and their occurrence across donors. To decide whether each TCR beta V gene segment behaved as functional or pseudogenic, an earlier analysis of some 600 of the donors relied on high-throughput TCR beta sequencing. Donor age, sex, ethnicity and CMV serostatus were compiled together with the repertoire data. A later genetic analysis took genome-wide SNP genotypes for about three fifths of the 666 donors and used that subset as a discovery cohort. All discovery cohort repertoires had been generated using a single sequencing platform. Both class I and class II loci were covered by HLA typing, at four-digit resolution. Typing coverage varied by locus: 629-630 donors for A, B, C, DRB1 and DQB1; some 520 for DQA1; about 570 for DPA1; fewer than 480 for DPB1. A few DR-DQ haplotypes were treated as single units for association and clustering because of strong linkage in the cohort. On average, roughly 240,000 unique TCR beta nucleotide sequences were sequenced per donor among a few hundred genotyped donors of the cohort, with roughly a sixth of those sequences being non-productive. Study-level results and caveats: According to a later analysis, TCR association rates differed among HLA loci, with DRB1 alleles showing the most associated TCRs and HLA-C alleles showing the fewest. A few of the identified cytomegalovirus-associated TCR beta chains were confirmed in vitro to be specific for cytomegalovirus antigens. In a later analysis, several top co-occurrence clusters were reported to appear linked to parvovirus B19, influenza, CMV and Epstein-Barr virus. Because some donors lacked HLA typing at each locus, the association tests relied only on the typed subset. The classifier was reported to diagnose cytomegalovirus status with high specificity and sensitivity in both the original cohort and the validation cohort. A further reported finding was that TCR beta sequences accurately predicted the HLA-A and HLA-B alleles for most subjects in the first cohort. The sequencing pipeline was judged likely to have produced a cluster of highly shared sequence variants as a technical artifact. Roughly 17 rarely observed V segments, including chromosome 9 orphons, were excluded from the earlier analysis of approximately 500 of the donors because counts were too low. At a false discovery rate of 0.05, a later analysis linked about 16,000 TCR beta sequences to specific HLA alleles. An association between a missense DCLRE1C variant and V-gene and J-gene trimming of TCR beta chains was found in a later genetic analysis and replicated in an independent cohort. Only TCR beta chains were sequenced in this cohort, and the absence of alpha or paired-chain data limited detectable features. Correlated functional status among segregating V segments might reflect linkage disequilibrium, but an unknown experimental factor could not be ruled out. Sequencing depth was assumed to be roughly uniform across donors in the presence/absence analyses, though that assumption may not hold. Compared with the roughly 700-donor mean, donors in an Asian-associated ancestry cluster had fewer N-insertions in productive TCRs, according to a later genetic analysis. A total of some 180 TCR beta chains were listed by the study as associated with cytomegalovirus. When HLA alleles, especially DR and DQ, strongly co-occurred, attributing TCR associations to individual alleles was difficult. A later analysis found that HLA-associated TCR beta chains were more clonally expanded and had lower generation probabilities than equally common non-associated chains. Most TCR sequences were seen in very few donors, while some public TCRs were found in many individuals. Because the 87-base-pair reads could not distinguish some IMGT-functional V segments, including TRBV6-2 and TRBV6-3, those segments were excluded. An earlier analysis of approximately 600 of the donors showed that most TCR beta V segments appeared in productive rearrangements either about 87% or about 30% of the time, which broadly matched IMGT annotations. It was suggested by the authors that the approach could potentially be generalized to other disease states and immunological phenotypes. The only immune exposure information available for the cohort was CMV serostatus. In a later analysis, most CMV-associated TCR beta chains were found to appear HLA-restricted, with HLA associations seemingly driven largely by CMV exposure.

Libraries were built with the immunoSEQ multiplex PCR assay. For the multiplex PCR, a mixture combining 60 forward primers for TCR Vbeta segments and 13 reverse primers for TCR Jbeta segments was used. The CDR3 region of rearranged TCR beta genes was amplified from genomic DNA with a multiplex PCR assay. Amplified TCR beta libraries were sequenced as 87-base-pair reads on the Illumina HiSeq System. Turning to the authors' computational methods: Across the 500 to 750 repertoires, a later analysis counted 78 million or so unique TCR beta chains, approximately 10 million of which were shared by at least two donors. Raw reads were error-corrected and collapsed into unique sequences by a nearest-neighbor algorithm in which closely related sequences were merged to remove PCR and sequencing errors. V, D and J gene segments were assigned by aligning CDR3 sequences to IMGT reference sequences. For a sequence to be retained, a match of at least six nucleotides was required to both a V gene segment and a J gene segment. A rearrangement was called productive if the CDR3 had no stop codons and remained in frame with V and J, and every other rearrangement was called non-productive. Following IMGT convention, CDR3 was defined as the stretch from the second conserved V-encoded cysteine up to the conserved J-encoded phenylalanine. In an earlier analysis of approximately 590 of the donors, sequences lacking an unambiguous match to a single V gene segment were excluded. In an earlier analysis of 587 of the donors, a V segment was called functional when productive rearrangements were above 56.7%, and segregating when the standard deviation between donors exceeded 5%. A statistical classification framework was developed to diagnose cytomegalovirus status using the catalog of TCR beta chain sequences. In a later analysis, V and J genes were assigned by comparing TCR nucleotide sequences against IMGT/GENE-DB human TR gene sequences. Using the TCRdist pipeline, a later analysis assigned CDR3 sequences along with most-parsimonious VDJ recombination scenarios. In a later analysis, each TCR beta chain was defined by its CDR3 amino acid sequence together with its V-gene family, and reads without a unique V-gene family were excluded. A later analysis removed 550 to 700 highly shared, low-generation-probability nucleotide sequences to deal with suspected cross-contamination and a sequencing artifact. For each public chain, a later analysis derived a clonal expansion index from normalized ranks of inferred template counts within each repertoire. Generation probabilities in a later analysis came from a VDJ recombination model fitted to out-of-frame rearrangements, and those results were checked against IGoR. A later analysis scored TCR-TCR, TCR-HLA and TCR-CMV co-occurrence with hypergeometric tests, applying a repertoire-size bias correction to TCR pairs. A later analysis estimated false discovery rates by permuting HLA or CMV assignments 20 times. A later analysis grouped co-occurring TCRs with DBSCAN, adding TCRdist sequence similarity when clustering within HLA-allele-positive subsets. Repertoires with fewer than 30,000 or more than 120,000 public chains were left out of co-occurrence clustering, as were five repertoires with anomalous nucleotide sharing. TCRdb re-hosts the immuneACCESS table, in-frame sequences only. Its copies lack some clones; in the studies checked, an unresolved V gene accounts for under half of them, and the cause for the rest is not known. D and trimming come from the DNA, and the V and J calls and clone size come from that table. The sample profile shows about 210,000 clones; 80% to 90% of them were found once. The leading ten clones occupy 1.5% to 2% of the sample.

On this clone: Its antigen remains unidentified. The record has no base qualities; no much larger clone is one base away.

The CDR3 runs 15 amino acids, cysteine and phenylalanine included. Only the CDR3 region is kept as DNA, spanning 45 bases read in frame from base 1. The germline V gene provides CDR1 SNHLY and CDR2 FYNNEI. Germline trimming: 7 bases from V, 1 base from J; junction bases outside gene matches: 7. The cohort comprised fewer than 700 healthy bone marrow donors. Cohort members were all nominally healthy when sampled, although unrecorded immune exposures were likely present. The donor tested CMV seropositive, placing the donor among the approximately 310 seropositive members of the cohort. A peripheral blood sample was collected from each donor, and TCR beta sequencing was performed on peripheral blood mononuclear cells. The Qiagen DNeasy Blood Extraction Kit was used to extract genomic DNA from the blood cell samples.

Sequencing was performed on PBMCs. The receptor was derived from a man in his forties or fifties in good health and CMV-seropositive. The chain couples TRBV2 to TRBJ2-3; the central 8 bases match TRBD1. This receptor has the CDR3 CASTPGGQGTDTQYF. The DNA sequence is given as TGTGCCAGCACCCCCGGGGGACAGGGCACAGATACGCAGTATTTT. The full variable domain, completed from the reference TRBV2 and TRBJ2-3 proteins outside the CDR3, reads EPEVTQTPSHQVTQMGQEVILRCVPISNHLYFYWYRQILGQKVEFLVSFYNNEISEKSEIFDDQFSVERPDGSNFTLKIRSTKLEDSAMYFCASTPGGQGTDTQYFGPGTRLTVL.